This T cell receptor (delta chain) was documented in a study of gamma-delta T cells after stem cell transplantation. This clone is termed medium-sized. TCRdb redid the clone calls on the RT-PCR reads with CATT. This table has around 800 delta-chain clones, 13% to 15% appearing once. Germline CDR1 is GEAIGNYY and CDR2 is EKD. The CDR3 is made up of 15 amino acids. The J segment lost 2 bases and the V segment lost 0 bases, leaving 2 bases of the junction unmatched. The sequence derives from a human donor. It is not recorded whose cells these are; they may come from a transplant donor. The chain recombines TRDV2 with TRDJ1; 10 bases agree with TRDD3. Sequencing used gamma-delta T cells. CDR3 in DNA: TGTGCCTGTGACACCCTGGGGGATAGGACCGATAAACTCATCTTT. This codes for CACDTLGDRTDKLIF.